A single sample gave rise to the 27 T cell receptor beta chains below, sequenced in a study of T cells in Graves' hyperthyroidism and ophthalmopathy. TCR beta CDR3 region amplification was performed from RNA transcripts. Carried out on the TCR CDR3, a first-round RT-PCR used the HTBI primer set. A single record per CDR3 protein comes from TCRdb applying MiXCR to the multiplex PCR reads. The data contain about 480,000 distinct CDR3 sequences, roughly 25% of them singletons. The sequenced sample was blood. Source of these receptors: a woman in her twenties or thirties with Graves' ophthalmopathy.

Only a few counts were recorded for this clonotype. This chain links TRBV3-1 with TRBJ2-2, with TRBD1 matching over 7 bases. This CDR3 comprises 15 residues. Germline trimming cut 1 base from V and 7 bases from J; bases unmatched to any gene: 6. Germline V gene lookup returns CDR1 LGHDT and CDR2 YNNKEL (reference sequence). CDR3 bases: TGTGCCAGCAGCCAAGCCGACAGGGTGGACGGGGAGCTGTTTTTT. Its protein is CASSQADRVDGELFF.

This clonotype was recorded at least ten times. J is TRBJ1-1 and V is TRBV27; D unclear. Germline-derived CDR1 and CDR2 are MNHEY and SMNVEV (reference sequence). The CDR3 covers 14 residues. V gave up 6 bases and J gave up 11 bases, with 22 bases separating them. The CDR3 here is CASRTSIGPPRAFF. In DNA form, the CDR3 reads TGTGCCAGCAGAACCTCCATAGGGCCCCCCAGGGCTTTCTTT.

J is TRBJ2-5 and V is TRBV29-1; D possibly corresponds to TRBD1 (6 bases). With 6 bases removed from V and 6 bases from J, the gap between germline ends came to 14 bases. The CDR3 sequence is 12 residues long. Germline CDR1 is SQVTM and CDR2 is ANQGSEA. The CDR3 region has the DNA TGCAGCGTCCTACAGGGTATTAAGACCCAGTACTTC. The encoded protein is CSVLQGIKTQYF.

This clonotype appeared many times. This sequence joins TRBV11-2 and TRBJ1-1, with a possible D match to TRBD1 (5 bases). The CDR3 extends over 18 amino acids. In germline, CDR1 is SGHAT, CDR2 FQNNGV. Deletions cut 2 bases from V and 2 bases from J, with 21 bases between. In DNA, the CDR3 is TGTGCCAGCAGCTTACAACTAGGGGCCACCGACAGTAACACTGAAGCTTTCTTT. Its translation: CASSLQLGATDSNTEAFF.

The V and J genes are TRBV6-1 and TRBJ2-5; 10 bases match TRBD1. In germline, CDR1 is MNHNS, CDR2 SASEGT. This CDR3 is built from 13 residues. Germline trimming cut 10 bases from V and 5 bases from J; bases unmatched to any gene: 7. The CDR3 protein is CATGQGRRETQYF. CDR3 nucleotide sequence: TGTGCCACGGGACAGGGGAGAAGGGAGACCCAGTACTTC.

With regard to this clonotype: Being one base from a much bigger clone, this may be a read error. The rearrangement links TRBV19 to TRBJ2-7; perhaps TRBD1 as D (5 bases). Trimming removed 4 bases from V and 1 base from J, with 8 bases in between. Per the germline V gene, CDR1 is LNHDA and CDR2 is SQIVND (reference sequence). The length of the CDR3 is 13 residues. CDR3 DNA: TGTGCCAGTAGTACACAGGTATCCTACGAGCAGTACTTC. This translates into CASSTQVSYEQYF.

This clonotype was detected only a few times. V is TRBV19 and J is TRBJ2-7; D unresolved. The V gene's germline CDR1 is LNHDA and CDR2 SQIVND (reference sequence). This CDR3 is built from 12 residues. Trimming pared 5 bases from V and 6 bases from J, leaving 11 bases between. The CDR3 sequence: CASSSSPFEQYF. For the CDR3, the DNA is TGTGCCAGTAGTTCCTCGCCCTTCGAGCAGTACTTC. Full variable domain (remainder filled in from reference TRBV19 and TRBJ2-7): DGGITQSPKYLFRKEGQNVTLSCEQNLNHDAMYWYRQDPGQGLRLIYYSQIVNDFQKGDIAEGYSVSREKKESFPLTVTSAQKNPTAFYLCASSSSPFEQYFGPGTRLTVT.

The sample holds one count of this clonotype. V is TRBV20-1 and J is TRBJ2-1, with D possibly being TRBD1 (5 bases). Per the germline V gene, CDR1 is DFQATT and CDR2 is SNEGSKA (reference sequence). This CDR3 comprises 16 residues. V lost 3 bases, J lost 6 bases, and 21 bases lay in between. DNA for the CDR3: TGCAGTGCTAGCGCCCTTACACAGGACCGCCCCAATGAGCAGTTCTTC. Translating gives CSASALTQDRPNEQFF.

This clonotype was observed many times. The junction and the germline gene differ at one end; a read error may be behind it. The CDR3 region has the DNA TGTGCCAGCAGCCTAGCCAGGGGCTCTGAGAACACTGAAGCTTTCTTT. Amino acid sequence: CASSLARGSENTEAFF. The V gene is TRBV7-2, the J gene TRBJ1-1, with TRBD1 as a possible D gene (6 bases). This CDR3 is built from 16 residues. CDR1 and CDR2 (germline): SGHTA, FQGNSA.

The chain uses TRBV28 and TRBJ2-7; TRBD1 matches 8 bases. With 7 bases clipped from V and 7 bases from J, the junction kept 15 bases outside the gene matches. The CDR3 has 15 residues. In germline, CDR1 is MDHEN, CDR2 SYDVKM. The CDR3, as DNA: TGTGCCAGCACCTCTCGTTGGCAGGGGGCTGATGAGCAGTACTTC. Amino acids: CASTSRWQGADEQYF.

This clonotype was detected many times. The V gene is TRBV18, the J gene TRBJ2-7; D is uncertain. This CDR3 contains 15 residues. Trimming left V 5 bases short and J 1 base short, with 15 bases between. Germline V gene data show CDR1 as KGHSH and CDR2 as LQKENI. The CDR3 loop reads CASSTPDKGSYEQYF. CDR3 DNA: TGTGCCAGCTCAACCCCAGACAAAGGGTCCTACGAGCAGTACTTC.

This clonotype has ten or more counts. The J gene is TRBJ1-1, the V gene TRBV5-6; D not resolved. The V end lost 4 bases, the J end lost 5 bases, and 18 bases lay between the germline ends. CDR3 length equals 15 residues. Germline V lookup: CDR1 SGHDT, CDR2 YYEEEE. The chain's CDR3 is CASSREAVTHTEAFF. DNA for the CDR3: TGTGCCAGCAGCCGCGAGGCGGTTACACATACTGAAGCTTTCTTT.

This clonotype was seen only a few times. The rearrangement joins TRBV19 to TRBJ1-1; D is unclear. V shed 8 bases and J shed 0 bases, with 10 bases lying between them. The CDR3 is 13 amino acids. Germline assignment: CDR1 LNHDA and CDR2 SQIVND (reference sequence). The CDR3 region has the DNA TGTGCCAGTCTTCGGACGCTGAACACTGAAGCTTTCTTT. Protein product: CASLRTLNTEAFF.

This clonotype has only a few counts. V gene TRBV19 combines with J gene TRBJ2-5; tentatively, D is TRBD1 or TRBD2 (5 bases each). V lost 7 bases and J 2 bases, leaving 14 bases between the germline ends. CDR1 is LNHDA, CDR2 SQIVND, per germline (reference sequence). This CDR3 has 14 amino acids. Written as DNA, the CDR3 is TGTGCCAGTACCCCGAGGGACGGACAAGAGACCCAGTACTTC. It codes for CASTPRDGQETQYF.

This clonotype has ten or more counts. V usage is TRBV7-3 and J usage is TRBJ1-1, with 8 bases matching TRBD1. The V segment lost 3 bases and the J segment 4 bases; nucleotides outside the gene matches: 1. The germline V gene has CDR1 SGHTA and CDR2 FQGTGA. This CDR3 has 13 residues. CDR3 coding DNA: TGTGCCAGCAGCTTGGGACAGGCCACTGAAGCTTTCTTT. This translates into CASSLGQATEAFF.

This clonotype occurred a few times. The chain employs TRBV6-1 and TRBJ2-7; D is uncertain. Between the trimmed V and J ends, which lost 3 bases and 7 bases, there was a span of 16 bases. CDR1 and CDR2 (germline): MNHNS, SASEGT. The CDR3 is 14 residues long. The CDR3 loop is CASSDDGRPTEQYF. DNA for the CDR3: TGTGCCAGCAGTGATGACGGCAGACCTACGGAGCAGTACTTC.

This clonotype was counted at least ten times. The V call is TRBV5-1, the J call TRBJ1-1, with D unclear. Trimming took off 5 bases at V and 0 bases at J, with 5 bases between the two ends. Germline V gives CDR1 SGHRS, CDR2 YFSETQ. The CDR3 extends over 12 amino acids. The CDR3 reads CASRDLNTEAFF. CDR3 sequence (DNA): TGCGCCAGCAGAGACCTGAACACTGAAGCTTTCTTT.

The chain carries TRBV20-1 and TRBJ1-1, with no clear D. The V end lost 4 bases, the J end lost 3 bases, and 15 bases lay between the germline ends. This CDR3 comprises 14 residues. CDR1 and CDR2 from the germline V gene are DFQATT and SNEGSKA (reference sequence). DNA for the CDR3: TGCAGTGCTACCCCCCCCGGGCTCGACACTGAAGCTTTCTTT. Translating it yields CSATPPGLDTEAFF.

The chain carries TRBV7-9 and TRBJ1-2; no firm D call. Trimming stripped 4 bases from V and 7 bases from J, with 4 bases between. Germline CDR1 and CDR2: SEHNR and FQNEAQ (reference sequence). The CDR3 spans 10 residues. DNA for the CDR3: TGTGCCAGCAGCTCCTCTGGCTACACCTTC. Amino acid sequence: CASSSSGYTF.

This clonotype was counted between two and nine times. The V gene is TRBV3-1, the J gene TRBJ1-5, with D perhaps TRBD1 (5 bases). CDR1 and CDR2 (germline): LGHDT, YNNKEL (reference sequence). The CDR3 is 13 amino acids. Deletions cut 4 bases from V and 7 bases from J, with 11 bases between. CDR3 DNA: TGTGCCAGCAGCCCGGTCCAGGGACAGCCCCAGCATTTT. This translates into CASSPVQGQPQHF.

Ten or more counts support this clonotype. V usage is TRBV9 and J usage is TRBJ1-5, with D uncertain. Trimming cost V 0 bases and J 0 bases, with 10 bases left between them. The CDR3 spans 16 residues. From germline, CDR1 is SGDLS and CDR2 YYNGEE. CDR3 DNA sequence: TGTGCCAGCAGCGTAGGAACAGACGATAGCAATCAGCCCCAGCATTTT. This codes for CASSVGTDDSNQPQHF.

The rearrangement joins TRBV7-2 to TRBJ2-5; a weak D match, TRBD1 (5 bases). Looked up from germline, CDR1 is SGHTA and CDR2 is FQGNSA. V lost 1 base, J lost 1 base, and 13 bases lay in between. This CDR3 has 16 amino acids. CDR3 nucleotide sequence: TGTGCCAGCAGCTTAGGGGGCCTGCCGAGCCAAGAGACCCAGTACTTC. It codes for CASSLGGLPSQETQYF.

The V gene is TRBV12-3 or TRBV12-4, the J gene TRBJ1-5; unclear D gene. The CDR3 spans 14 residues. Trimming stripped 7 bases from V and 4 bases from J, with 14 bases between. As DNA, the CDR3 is TGTGCCAGCACCTCAGCAACTGTGAATCAGCCCCAGCATTTT. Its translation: CASTSATVNQPQHF.

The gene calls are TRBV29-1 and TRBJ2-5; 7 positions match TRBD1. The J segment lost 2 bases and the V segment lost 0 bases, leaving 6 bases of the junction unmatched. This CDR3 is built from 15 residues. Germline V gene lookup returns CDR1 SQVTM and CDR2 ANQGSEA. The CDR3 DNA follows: TGCAGCGTTGAAGATCGGGGACAGTCGCAAGAGACCCAGTACTTC. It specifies CSVEDRGQSQETQYF.

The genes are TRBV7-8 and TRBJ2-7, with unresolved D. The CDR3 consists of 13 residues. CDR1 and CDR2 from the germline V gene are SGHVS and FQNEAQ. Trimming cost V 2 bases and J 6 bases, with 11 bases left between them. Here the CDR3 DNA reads TGTGCCAGCAGCTTAAATGAGGTTAGCGAGCAGTACTTC. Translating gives CASSLNEVSEQYF.

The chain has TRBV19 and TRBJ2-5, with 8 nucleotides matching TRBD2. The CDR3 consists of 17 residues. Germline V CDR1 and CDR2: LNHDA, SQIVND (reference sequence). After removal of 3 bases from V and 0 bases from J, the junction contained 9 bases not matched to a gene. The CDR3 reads CASSIGGLAAYQETQYF. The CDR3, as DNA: TGTGCCAGTAGTATCGGTGGACTAGCAGCGTACCAAGAGACCCAGTACTTC.

The CDR3, as DNA: TGTGCCAGCAGCTTAGTTGGCGGGGGCGAGCAGTACTTC. Encoded protein: CASSLVGGGEQYF. The V gene is TRBV7-9, the J gene TRBJ2-7; 7 bases align to TRBD2. With V trimmed by 1 base and J by 6 bases, 3 bases remained unmatched. Looked up from germline, CDR1 is SEHNR and CDR2 is FQNEAQ (reference sequence). CDR3 length: 13 residues.